This TCR beta chain originates from a study of blood T cell repertoires in COVID-19. Study overall: Material from acute and convalescent COVID-19 was sourced from the United States, Italy and Spain. Sources were T cells, B-cell-depleted T cells, or PBMCs; the material itself was cDNA or gDNA.

Authors' methods: Using reference gene primer amplification, nucleated cell counts were estimated. The data were produced by immunoSEQ multiplex PCR, yet TCRdb's version contains in-frame clones alone and is incomplete. Clone size and the V and J calls come from that table; the DNA yielded D and trimming. The sample shows some 250,000 clones, 70% to 85% of them seen only once. This clone has more than one count but fewer than ten. The source is a woman older than 75 with acute or convalescent COVID-19. The sequenced material came from peripheral blood.

The CDR3: CASSPGTDNEQFF. The DNA of the CDR3 is TGTGCCAGCAGCCCCGGGACAGACAATGAGCAGTTCTTC. The rearrangement uses TRBV21-1 and TRBJ2-1; TRBD1, as called in the table, went unchecked against the DNA. TRBV21-1 is a known pseudogene. The CDR3 loop spans 13 amino acids.